This TCR beta chain was captured by sequencing in a study of monozygotic twins with inflammatory bowel disease. Looked up from germline, CDR1 is GTSNPN and CDR2 is SVGIG (reference sequence). The CDR3 covers 14 residues. Each CDR3 protein gets one entry in TCRdb, which reprocessed the 5' RACE reads and gives no DNA. The table lists fewer than 400,000 distinct CDR3 sequences. The V call is TRBV30, the J call TRBJ1-6; no DNA is available, so the TRBD1 call from TCRdb remains unchecked. This receptor was taken from a human donor with ulcerative colitis or Crohn's disease, or a healthy co-twin of an affected twin (not recorded which). Material for sequencing was blood. CDR3 residues: CAWRRDSNNSPLHF.